This TCR beta chain was sequenced for a study of T-cell reconstitution after alpha-beta-depleted transplantation in children. This clonotype was detected many times. Construction of the TCRbeta library involved unique molecular identifiers. Via MiXCR, TCRdb re-called the PCR reads, giving one row per CDR3 protein. Of over 150,000 distinct CDR3 sequences in the sample, just over 14% were seen once. Trimming stripped 3 bases from V and 5 bases from J, with 16 bases between. CDR1 and CDR2 (germline): DFQATT, SNEGSKA (reference sequence). This CDR3 has 14 amino acids. The receptor was isolated from a human donor who donated a stem cell graft to a child with acute lymphoblastic leukemia. The source material was PBMCs from the stem cell graft donor, sampled from the stem cell graft. The J gene is TRBJ1-1, the V gene TRBV20-1, with D perhaps matching TRBD1 (5 bases). CDR3 amino acids: CSARGGEGRTEAFF. The CDR3 coding sequence is TGCAGTGCTAGGGGGGGAGAGGGGAGGACTGAAGCTTTCTTT.